This T cell receptor (beta chain) was captured by sequencing in a study of CD8 T cells in Susac syndrome. Whole-study context: Treatment at blood withdrawal was none, corticosteroids, or intravenous immunoglobulin alone in Susac syndrome patients. Regarding the study as a whole: When the CD4+ T cell repertoires of patients with Susac syndrome were examined, they did not show any clonal expansion.

0.5 to 1 ug RNA was reverse transcribed with random hexamers. Amplification of TCR beta CDR3 across 54 Vbeta and 13 Jbeta was performed with immunoSEQ multiplex PCR. Using its own MiXCR run on the immunoSEQ multiplex PCR reads, TCRdb lists one record per CDR3 protein. The profile shows 170,000 or so distinct CDR3 sequences, approximately 94% of them singletons. Negative isolation yielded CD4+ and CD8+ T cells, and FACS enriched TEMRA cells. Trimming removed 2 bases at V and 4 bases at J, with 14 bases between. The CDR3 is 14 residues long. Germline CDR1 and CDR2: GTSNPN and SVGIG (reference sequence). Comment on this clonotype: Antigen specificity is unknown.

The receptor comes from a human donor with Susac syndrome. The specimen was CD4+ T cells from PBMCs. The V call is TRBV30, the J call TRBJ1-1, with a tentative D call TRBD1 (6 bases). As DNA, the CDR3 is TGTGCCTGGAGTCCCACACAGGGTAGCACTGAAGCTTTCTTT. As protein: CAWSPTQGSTEAFF.